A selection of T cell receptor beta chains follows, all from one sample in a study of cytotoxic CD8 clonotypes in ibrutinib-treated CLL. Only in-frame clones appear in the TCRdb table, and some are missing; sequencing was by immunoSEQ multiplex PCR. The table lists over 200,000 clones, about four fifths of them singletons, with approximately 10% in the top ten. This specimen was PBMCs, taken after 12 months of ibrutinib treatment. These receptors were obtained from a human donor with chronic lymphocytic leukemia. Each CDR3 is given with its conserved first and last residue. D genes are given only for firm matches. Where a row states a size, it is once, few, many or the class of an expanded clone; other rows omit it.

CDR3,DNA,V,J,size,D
CASSSPDWSQPQHF,TGTGCCAGCAGTTCCCCGGATTGGTCCCAGCCCCAGCATTTT,TRBV28,TRBJ1-5,.,.
CASSPGTSGRPDTQYF,TGTGCCAGCAGCCCCGGGACTAGCGGGAGGCCCGATACGCAGTATTTT,TRBV11-2,TRBJ2-3,.,TRBD2
CASLAGGTDTQYF,TGTGCCAGCCTAGCGGGGGGCACAGATACGCAGTATTTT,TRBV2,TRBJ2-3,.,TRBD2
CASSQVSGTDTQYF,TGCGCCAGCAGCCAAGTCAGCGGCACAGATACGCAGTATTTT,TRBV4-1,TRBJ2-3,.,.
CASSRRVADEQFF,TGTGCCAGTAGTCGGAGGGTAGCAGATGAGCAGTTCTTC,TRBV19,TRBJ2-1,few,.
CASSTYNTGELFF,TGTGCCAGCAGCACCTACAACACCGGGGAGCTGTTTTTT,TRBV7-2,TRBJ2-2,.,.
CASRASGMGGELFF,TGTGCCAGCAGGGCTAGCGGGATGGGCGGGGAGCTGTTTTTT,TRBV2,TRBJ2-2,.,TRBD2
CASSYSLGMLDSPLHF,TGTGCCAGCAGTTACTCCCTGGGGATGCTTGATTCACCCCTCCACTTT,TRBV6-6,TRBJ1-6,.,.
CASSLKQGSYGELFF,TGTGCCAGCAGCTTAAAACAGGGATCCTACGGGGAGCTGTTTTTT,TRBV7-9,TRBJ2-2,.,.
CASRDSSYEQYF,TGTGCCAGCAGGGACAGCTCCTACGAGCAGTACTTC,TRBV2,TRBJ2-7,.,.
CASSLERAPGNTIYF,TGCGCCAGCAGCTTGGAACGGGCTCCCGGAAACACCATATATTTT,TRBV5-1,TRBJ1-3,once,.
CASSGGGGTEAFF,TGTGCCAGCAGCGGGGGAGGGGGCACTGAAGCTTTCTTT,TRBV11-3,TRBJ1-1,.,.
CANSFSGNNEAFF,TGTGCCAACAGTTTCTCGGGGAACAATGAAGCTTTCTTT,TRBV2,TRBJ1-1,.,.
CASSLRGVSYNEQFF,TGTGCCAGCAGCTTAAGGGGGGTTTCCTACAATGAGCAGTTCTTC,TRBV7-6,TRBJ2-1,many,.
CASSVGLSSYNEQFF,TGTGCCAGCAGCGTAGGACTCAGCTCCTACAATGAGCAGTTCTTC,TRBV9,TRBJ2-1,.,.
CASSPRSLGRNTGELFF,TGCGCCAGCAGCCCAAGATCCTTAGGTCGGAACACCGGGGAGCTGTTTTTT,TRBV4-1,TRBJ2-2,.,.
CASSLLAGVSYEQYF,TGTGCCAGCAGTTTATTGGCGGGAGTTTCCTACGAGCAGTACTTC,TRBV28,TRBJ2-7,once,TRBD2
CASSSDRVSGNTIYF,TGCGCCAGCAGCTCTGACAGGGTCTCTGGAAACACCATATATTTT,TRBV5-1,TRBJ1-3,.,TRBD1
CASSPPGLAGGLTDTQYF,TGTGCCAGCTCACCACCGGGACTAGCGGGGGGACTCACAGATACGCAGTATTTT,TRBV18,TRBJ2-3,.,TRBD2
CASSPDGYEQYF,TGTGCCAGCTCACCCGACGGGTACGAGCAGTACTTC,TRBV18,TRBJ2-7,.,.
CASKVAGSYNSPLHF,TGTGCCAGTAAGGTTGCGGGGTCCTATAATTCACCCCTCCACTTT,TRBV19,TRBJ1-6,.,.
CASRGGPRSNHNEQFF,TGTGCCAGCAGAGGGGGGCCCCGGTCTAACCACAATGAGCAGTTCTTC,TRBV9,TRBJ2-1,few,.
CASSGWDRGQETQYF,TGTGCCAGCAGCGGATGGGACAGGGGGCAAGAGACCCAGTACTTC,TRBV7-9,TRBJ2-5,.,TRBD1
CASSYSRGIQPQHF,TGTGCCAGCAGTTACTCGAGAGGGATCCAGCCCCAGCATTTT,TRBV6-6,TRBJ1-5,.,.
CASSQDGQAGYGYTF,TGTGCCAGCAGCCAAGACGGACAGGCGGGCTATGGCTACACCTTC,TRBV4-2,TRBJ1-2,.,TRBD1
CAWNHDSPNYGYTF,TGTGCCTGGAACCATGACAGCCCTAACTATGGCTACACCTTC,TRBV30,TRBJ1-2,.,.
CATSRDTGTANTGELFF,TGTGCCACCAGCAGAGATACCGGGACTGCGAACACCGGGGAGCTGTTTTTT,TRBV15,TRBJ2-2,.,.
CASSTIKGDQPQHF,TGTGCCAGCAGCACGATAAAGGGGGATCAGCCCCAGCATTTT,TRBV21-1,TRBJ1-5,few,.
CASLGPMNTEAFF,TGTGCCAGCCTGGGGCCAATGAACACTGAAGCTTTCTTT,TRBV19,TRBJ1-1,once,.
CASSRTPGLARNEQFF,TGTGCCAGCAGCCGAACCCCGGGACTAGCTCGTAATGAGCAGTTCTTC,TRBV27,TRBJ2-1,.,TRBD2
CASSSGTVEETQYF,TGTGCCAGCAGCTCCGGGACAGTAGAAGAGACCCAGTACTTC,TRBV6-6,TRBJ2-5,once,TRBD1
CASSSQPGQGLGEQYF,TGCGCCAGCAGTTCACAACCGGGACAGGGTTTGGGTGAGCAGTACTTC,TRBV5-1,TRBJ2-7,.,TRBD1
CASSPRGAVETQYF,TGTGCCAGCAGCCCACGGGGGGCGGTGGAGACCCAGTACTTC,TRBV5-8,TRBJ2-5,.,.
CASSSQGRGYTF,TGTGCCAGCAGCTCACAGGGACGTGGCTACACCTTC,TRBV7-9,TRBJ1-2,.,.
CASRADTRPQETQYF,TGCGCCAGCAGGGCGGACACGCGCCCCCAAGAGACCCAGTACTTC,TRBV10-1,TRBJ2-5,.,.
CASRHRYKQSRANVLTF,TGTGCCAGCCGACACCGGTACAAACAAAGTCGGGCCAACGTCCTGACTTTC,TRBV9,TRBJ2-6,.,.
CATSRGRLDNYYSNQPQHF,TGTGCCACCAGCAGAGGTCGGCTCGATAACTACTATAGCAATCAGCCCCAGCATTTT,TRBV15,TRBJ1-5,.,.
CASSYLIQGAEQYF,TGCGCCAGCAGCTACCTAATACAGGGCGCCGAGCAGTACTTC,TRBV5-1,TRBJ2-7,.,.
CASSLSLTGNTEAFF,TGTGCCAGCAGCTTATCCCTAACAGGGAACACTGAAGCTTTCTTT,TRBV7-8,TRBJ1-1,.,.
CASSQEAGGYNQPQHF,TGTGCCAGCAGCCAAGAGGCGGGGGGCTACAATCAGCCCCAGCATTTT,TRBV4-2,TRBJ1-5,few,.
CASNPAIPKGGDTQYF,TGCGCCAGCAATCCCGCTATTCCTAAGGGGGGGGATACGCAGTATTTT,TRBV4-1,TRBJ2-3,few,.
CASRPGTGIGAGNTEAFF,TGCGCCAGCCGTCCCGGGACAGGGATAGGGGCTGGGAACACTGAAGCTTTCTTT,TRBV5-1,TRBJ1-1,.,TRBD1